This entry lists 30 T cell receptor beta chains sequenced from one sample in a study of blood T cell repertoires in COVID-19. Measured with immunoSEQ multiplex PCR; TCRdb has only the in-frame clones, and not every one. The sample shows roughly 330,000 clones, roughly nine tenths of them seen only once. What was sequenced was peripheral blood. The receptor set was obtained from a man younger than 35 who had recovered from COVID-19.

This chain links TRBV7-2 with TRBJ2-2; D not resolved. The CDR3 is 14 amino acids. Deletions cut 1 base from V and 5 bases from J, with 8 bases between. Germline CDR1 SGHTA, CDR2 FQGNSA. DNA of the CDR3: TGTGCCAGCAGCTTAGTTTCGGTAACCGGGGAGCTGTTTTTT. It translates to CASSLVSVTGELFF.

This clone was seen a single time. The chain is built from TRBV18 and TRBJ2-2, with TRBD2 identical over 10 bases. The CDR3 runs to 16 residues. Germline trimming cut 6 bases from V and 5 bases from J; bases unmatched to any gene: 9. Germline V gives CDR1 KGHSH, CDR2 LQKENI. In nucleotides, the CDR3 is TGTGCCAGCTCTCCCACTAGCGGGGCGAGGACCGGGGAGCTGTTTTTT. Translation: CASSPTSGARTGELFF. Full variable domain (outside the CDR3, taken from reference TRBV18 and TRBJ2-2): NAGVMQNPRHLVRRRGQEARLRCSPMKGHSHVYWYRQLPEEGLKFMVYLQKENIIDESGMPKERFSAEFPKEGPSILRIQQVVRGDSAAYFCASSPTSGARTGELFFGEGSRLTVL.

The sample holds one count of this clone. This chain links TRBV12-3 or TRBV12-4 with TRBJ1-1, with D hard to call. V lost 2 bases and J 4 bases, leaving 5 bases between the germline ends. This CDR3 region has 12 residues. The CDR3 is CASSLYGTEAFF. CDR3 nucleotides: TGTGCCAGCAGTTTATACGGCACTGAAGCTTTCTTT.

This clone was counted ten times or more. The CDR3 protein is CASSTSTGKAFF. CDR3 nucleotide sequence: TGTGCCAGTAGTACCTCGACAGGGAAGGCTTTCTTT. The genes are TRBV19 and TRBJ1-1; 7 bases agree with TRBD1. The junction had 7 bases not matched to a gene; V was cut back by 4 bases and J by 11 bases. Germline-derived CDR1 and CDR2 are LNHDA and SQIVND (reference sequence). The CDR3 extends over 12 amino acids.

This chain connects TRBV5-4 to TRBJ2-7; 12 bases are a match to TRBD2. The CDR3 is made up of 15 amino acids. J lost 2 bases, V lost 4 bases, and 4 bases had no gene match. Germline CDR1 SGHNT, CDR2 YYREEE (reference sequence). The CDR3 here is CASSPTSGGPYEQYF. The DNA for the CDR3 is TGTGCCAGCAGCCCGACTAGCGGGGGCCCCTACGAGCAGTACTTC.

The chain uses TRBV9 and TRBJ2-2; 8 bases are a match to TRBD1. The V segment lost 3 bases and the J segment 5 bases; nucleotides outside the gene matches: 21. Germline V gene sequence: CDR1 SGDLS, CDR2 YYNGEE. The CDR3 consists of 20 residues. The CDR3 region is CASSDHLSGRTGYGTGELFF. In nucleotides, the CDR3 is TGTGCCAGCAGCGACCACTTATCTGGGAGGACAGGGTATGGGACCGGGGAGCTGTTTTTT.

This chain uses TRBV27 with TRBJ2-2; the D is unclear. The length of the CDR3 is 15 residues. The germline gives CDR1 MNHEY, CDR2 SMNVEV (reference sequence). Trimming cost V 4 bases and J 0 bases, with 9 bases left between them. In DNA, the CDR3 is TGTGCCAGCAGTTACAGAGCAGCGAACACCGGGGAGCTGTTTTTT. Translated, it gives CASSYRAANTGELFF.

The chain links TRBV4-2 to TRBJ2-1; TRBD2 aligns across 11 bases. The CDR3 runs to 18 residues. From germline, CDR1 is LGHNA and CDR2 YNFKEQ. Losses at the gene ends were 6 bases for V and 9 bases for J; bases not matched to a gene: 19. The CDR3 nucleotides are TGTGCCAGCAGTTTCGAAAGTGGGGGGACTAGCGGCATTACTGAGCAGTTCTTC. Protein: CASSFESGGTSGITEQFF.

The chain joins TRBV25-1 to TRBJ2-7; 9 nucleotides agree with TRBD1. The junction had 3 bases not matched to a gene; V was cut back by 6 bases and J by 3 bases. Germline assignment: CDR1 MGHDK and CDR2 SYGVNS. The CDR3 consists of 13 residues. The CDR3 nucleotides are TGTGCCAGCAGAGAGACAGGGGGCTACGAGCAGTACTTC. As protein: CASRETGGYEQYF.

The chain combines TRBV19 with TRBJ2-7; possible D gene TRBD1, 6 bases. Trimming removed 3 bases from V and 3 bases from J, with 12 bases in between. The CDR3 is 14 residues long. Germline V gene lookup returns CDR1 LNHDA and CDR2 SQIVND (reference sequence). For the CDR3, the DNA is TGTGCCAGTAGTATGGGGGCCGCGGTCTACGAGCAGTACTTC. Its translation is CASSMGAAVYEQYF.

V usage is TRBV3-1 (or the pseudogene TRBV3-2) and J usage is TRBJ2-7; the match to TRBD2 covers 7 bases. The CDR3 is 16 amino acids. V gave up 6 bases and J gave up 3 bases; unmatched junction bases: 14. From germline, CDR1 is LGHDT and CDR2 YNNKEL (reference sequence). CDR3: CASSPPGLGGLYEQYF. The CDR3 bases are TGTGCCAGCAGTCCCCCAGGACTAGGTGGGCTCTACGAGCAGTACTTC.

CDR3 region: CASTWTDNYGYTF. Here the CDR3 DNA reads TGTGCCAGCACTTGGACAGACAACTATGGCTACACCTTC. The gene calls are TRBV12-3 or TRBV12-4 and TRBJ1-2; possibly TRBD1 for D (6 bases). V was trimmed by 7 bases and J by 2 bases, leaving 11 bases between them. The CDR3 sequence is 13 residues long.

This clone was detected once. J is TRBJ1-1 and V is TRBV9; 9 nucleotides match TRBD1. V dropped 3 bases and J dropped 3; count of bases not matched to a gene: 6. This CDR3 region has 15 residues. Germline V gives CDR1 SGDLS, CDR2 YYNGEE. The CDR3 nucleotides read TGTGCCAGCAGCGGAACACAGGGGGCGTACACTGAAGCTTTCTTT. Protein: CASSGTQGAYTEAFF.

V is TRBV11-2 and J is TRBJ2-7; possible D gene TRBD2, 6 bases. Germline CDR1 is SGHAT and CDR2 is FQNNGV. The V end lost 3 bases, the J end lost 0 bases, and 12 bases lay between the germline ends. CDR3 size: 15 residues. Here the CDR3 reads CASSFGGDNSYEQYF. CDR3 DNA: TGTGCCAGCAGCTTTGGCGGGGATAACTCCTACGAGCAGTACTTC. Drawing the rest from reference TRBV11-2 and TRBJ2-7, the complete variable domain is EAGVAQSPRYKIIEKRQSVAFWCNPISGHATLYWYQQILGQGPKLLIQFQNNGVVDDSQLPKDRFSAERLKGVDSTLKIQPAKLEDSAVYLCASSFGGDNSYEQYFGPGTRLTVT.

The J gene is TRBJ1-6, the V gene TRBV7-8, with a tentative D call TRBD1 (5 bases). Trimming shortened V by 1 base and J by 11 bases, and 18 bases separated the two germline ends. CDR3 size: 16 residues. Per germline, CDR1 SGHVS and CDR2 FQNEAQ. For the CDR3, the DNA is TGTGCCAGCAGCTTAGGAGGCGGCACCGCACAGGCACCCCTCCACTTT. Its translation: CASSLGGGTAQAPLHF.

The chain combines TRBV18 with TRBJ1-1; D possibly corresponds to TRBD1 (6 bases). The CDR3 is 16 residues long. From germline, CDR1 is KGHSH and CDR2 LQKENI. V gave up 3 bases and J gave up 1 base, with 15 bases separating them. The CDR3 DNA reads as TGTGCCAGCTCACCCACATGGCAGGGGAAGAACACTGAAGCTTTCTTT. Its protein is CASSPTWQGKNTEAFF.

The V gene is TRBV18, the J gene TRBJ1-1; D possibly corresponds to TRBD1 (5 bases). From germline, CDR1 is KGHSH and CDR2 LQKENI. This CDR3 has 16 residues. Trimming removed 2 bases at V and 4 bases at J, with 17 bases between. In DNA form, the CDR3 reads TGTGCCAGCTCACCAGCAGTGCAGGGAACACCCACTGAAGCTTTCTTT. Encoded protein: CASSPAVQGTPTEAFF.

The genes are TRBV2 and TRBJ1-1; D not certain. CDR1 SNHLY and CDR2 FYNNEI come from the germline V gene. This CDR3 comprises 13 residues. V lost 3 bases and J 2 bases, leaving 7 bases between the germline ends. The CDR3 sequence is CASSDEVNTEAFF. The CDR3 region has the DNA TGTGCCAGCAGTGATGAGGTTAACACTGAAGCTTTCTTT.

The chain is built from TRBV9 and TRBJ1-2, with D maybe TRBD1 (5 bases). The V gene's germline CDR1 is SGDLS and CDR2 YYNGEE. V was clipped by 0 bases and J by 4 bases, with 13 bases between them. This CDR3 comprises 15 residues. CDR3 residues: CASSVEEGPSYGYTF. The CDR3 region has the DNA TGTGCCAGCAGCGTAGAGGAGGGACCTTCCTATGGCTACACCTTC.

This chain connects TRBV18 to TRBJ2-7, with D perhaps TRBD1 (5 bases). Trimming stripped 0 bases from V and 0 bases from J, with 6 bases between. This CDR3 has 14 amino acids. Germline values: CDR1 KGHSH, CDR2 LQKENI. The CDR3 spells CASSPPDSSYEQYF. The CDR3 region has the DNA TGTGCCAGCTCACCACCTGACAGCTCCTACGAGCAGTACTTC.

The chain recombines TRBV18 with TRBJ2-1; the D is unclear. Trimming took 3 bases from V and 4 from J, leaving 7 bases between them. This CDR3 contains 13 residues. In germline, CDR1 is KGHSH, CDR2 LQKENI. In DNA, the CDR3 is TGTGCCAGCTCACCCCCTAGTTACAATGAGCAGTTCTTC. Amino acids: CASSPPSYNEQFF. Drawing the rest from reference TRBV18 and TRBJ2-1, the complete variable domain is NAGVMQNPRHLVRRRGQEARLRCSPMKGHSHVYWYRQLPEEGLKFMVYLQKENIIDESGMPKERFSAEFPKEGPSILRIQQVVRGDSAAYFCASSPPSYNEQFFGPGTRLTVL.

J is TRBJ2-7 and V is TRBV5-4; possible D gene TRBD1, 6 bases. This CDR3 contains 14 residues. Germline CDR1 SGHNT, CDR2 YYREEE (reference sequence). Trimming stripped 1 base from V and 2 bases from J, with 10 bases between. CDR3 bases: TGTGCCAGCAGCTTGACAGGGTACACCTACGAGCAGTACTTC. Translating it yields CASSLTGYTYEQYF.

In DNA, the CDR3 is TGCGCCAGCAGCCCCCCGATAGCGGGAGAGGAGACCCAGTACTTC. Protein product: CASSPPIAGEETQYF. The V and J genes are TRBV5-1 and TRBJ2-5; TRBD2 aligns across 9 bases. J was trimmed by 5 bases and V by 4 bases; bases with no gene match: 9. The CDR3 runs to 15 residues. Per germline, CDR1 SGHRS and CDR2 YFSETQ.

The chain uses TRBV7-2 and TRBJ2-5; TRBD1 aligns across 7 bases. V gave up 5 bases and J gave up 0 bases; unmatched junction bases: 6. CDR1 is SGHTA, CDR2 FQGNSA, per germline. This CDR3 is 15 amino acids long. For the CDR3, the DNA is TGTGCCAGCAGCCACGGGACAGCCTACCAAGAGACCCAGTACTTC. The encoded protein is CASSHGTAYQETQYF.

The chain has TRBV20-1 and TRBJ2-3; 7 bases map to TRBD2. The CDR3 loop spans 11 amino acids. The ends lost 6 bases at V and 10 bases at J; junction bases unmatched: 7. Germline CDR1 is DFQATT and CDR2 is SNEGSKA (reference sequence). CDR3 in DNA: TGCAGTGCCCCCTCGGCGGGAGCGCAGTATTTT. Protein product: CSAPSAGAQYF.

The rearrangement joins TRBV29-1 to TRBJ2-5, with 8 bases lining up with TRBD1. V lost 6 bases and J lost 5; bases outside the gene matches: 5. Germline loops: CDR1 SQVTM, CDR2 ANQGSEA. CDR3 length equals 12 residues. The CDR3 region has the DNA TGCAGCGTATTCAGGGGGCCGGAGACCCAGTACTTC. Protein sequence: CSVFRGPETQYF.

In its sample, this clone was seen once. In DNA form, the CDR3 reads TGTGCCAGCAGTTCCATGGCGGGAGGCCTCGAGCAGTACTTC. As protein: CASSSMAGGLEQYF. J is TRBJ2-7 and V is TRBV27; 8 nucleotides agree with TRBD2. V was clipped by 4 bases and J by 6 bases; unmatched bases: 8. Germline assignment: CDR1 MNHEY and CDR2 SMNVEV (reference sequence). There are 14 residues in the CDR3.

The genes are TRBV12-3 or TRBV12-4 and TRBJ1-1; D unclear. The CDR3 is 11 residues long. Trimming took 1 base from V and 6 from J, leaving 3 bases between them. DNA of the CDR3: TGTGCCAGCAGTTTAGGGCCTGAAGCTTTCTTT. Residues: CASSLGPEAFF.

The genes are TRBV2 and TRBJ1-2; tentative D call: TRBD1 (6 bases). This CDR3 region has 13 residues. Germline values: CDR1 SNHLY, CDR2 FYNNEI. The V gene lost 6 bases and the J gene lost 3 bases, with 11 bases spanning the gap. CDR3 DNA: TGTGCCAGCAGGGTACAGGGTGACTATGGCTACACCTTC. As protein: CASRVQGDYGYTF.

The V and J genes are TRBV10-3 and TRBJ2-2, with D possibly matching TRBD2 (6 bases). Trimming took 10 bases from V and 1 from J, leaving 16 bases between them. Germline CDR1 ENHRY, CDR2 SYGVKD. CDR3 length: 15 amino acids. The CDR3 region is CATGDPGRNTGELFF. CDR3 coding DNA: TGTGCCACGGGGGACCCCGGGAGGAACACCGGGGAGCTGTTTTTT.